This T cell receptor beta chain was captured in a study of T cell repertoires in cytomegalovirus infection. Study summary: HLA-B-restricted CMV epitopes that are well studied were used alongside recently identified HLA-C-restricted ones. Study conclusions and caveats: Clonotypes of TCR beta that were HLA-C-restricted and CMV-specific dominated the ex vivo response.

TCRdb processed the reads anew with MiXCR; each CDR3 protein has one entry. The repertoire holds about 130,000 distinct CDR3 sequences, approximately 30% seen once, with 45% to 60% in the top ten. V lost 0 bases to trimming and J lost 0 bases, with 6 bases between them. This CDR3 has 15 residues. Germline loops: CDR1 MNHEY, CDR2 SMNVEV (reference sequence). Regarding this clonotype: Its antigen remains unknown.

The source was CD8+ T cells from cultured PBMCs, collected from culture after CMV antigen stimulation. The sequence was collected from a human donor in good health (CMV status not recorded). Some clones in this sample may be carry-over from other donors' samples. This sequence joins TRBV27 and TRBJ1-5, with D unclear. Written as DNA, the CDR3 is TGTGCCAGCAGTTTATCCGTATATAGCAATCAGCCCCAGCATTTT. Translated: CASSLSVYSNQPQHF.